The 5 T cell receptor beta chains reported below all come from one sample, sequenced in a study of sequential checkpoint blockade in melanoma. Treatment denoted: randomized to nivolumab then ipilimumab (arm A) or the reverse (arm B). The repertoire was sequenced with immunoSEQ multiplex PCR; TCRdb's copy has only in-frame clones and lacks some. The sample consists of some 5,100 clones, approximately 75% of them appearing once. The sample in question was CD8+ T cells sorted from blood (inferred from file names), obtained from a patient given nivolumab and ipilimumab in sequence. The receptors shown here come from a human patient with melanoma. Some clones in this sample may be carry-over from other donors' samples.

CDR3 sequence reads: CASSQEIESSGVVGELFF. Here the CDR3 DNA reads TGTGCCAGCAGCCAAGAGATTGAGTCTAGCGGGGTAGTCGGGGAGCTGTTTTTT. This chain connects TRBV4-2 to TRBJ2-2, with TRBD2 identical over 9 bases. In germline, CDR1 is LGHNA, CDR2 YNFKEQ. J lost 7 bases, V lost 0 bases, and 12 bases had no gene match. This CDR3 comprises 18 residues.

V is TRBV14 and J is TRBJ1-2, with 7 nucleotides matching TRBD1. Germline assignment: CDR1 SGHDN and CDR2 FVKESK. Germline trimming cut 1 base from V and 4 bases from J; bases unmatched to any gene: 3. CDR3 size: 14 residues. The CDR3, as DNA: TGTGCCAGCAGCCAAGGACAGGGAGGCTATGGCTACACCTTC. This translates into CASSQGQGGYGYTF.

This clone is deemed medium-sized. This rearrangement joins TRBV10-3 to TRBJ1-5, with D possibly being TRBD1 (6 bases). The V end was cut by 6 bases, the J end by 1 base, with 10 bases between. Looked up from germline, CDR1 is ENHRY and CDR2 is SYGVKD. The CDR3 runs to 14 residues. CDR3 sequence reads: CAISTGLSNQPQHF. In DNA, the CDR3 is TGTGCCATCAGCACAGGGTTGAGCAATCAGCCCCAGCATTTT.

This rearrangement joins TRBV5-5 to TRBJ1-2; 9 positions agree with TRBD1. Losses at the gene ends were 4 bases for V and 0 bases for J; bases not matched to a gene: 10. CDR3 length equals 17 residues. CDR1 is SGHKS, CDR2 YYEKEE, per germline (reference sequence). CDR3 sequence: CASSLKDRGSTNYGYTF. For the CDR3, the DNA is TGTGCCAGCAGCCTCAAGGACAGGGGCTCTACTAACTATGGCTACACCTTC.

The chain recombines TRBV4-2 with TRBJ1-2, with TRBD1 matching over 7 bases. The germline CDR1 and CDR2 sequences are LGHNA and YNFKEQ. The J segment lost 5 bases and the V segment lost 4 bases, leaving 4 bases of the junction unmatched. CDR3 length: 13 residues. The CDR3 DNA is TGTGCCAGCAGCCTAACAGGGGAGTATGGCTACACCTTC. This gives the protein CASSLTGEYGYTF.